This T cell receptor (beta chain) appears in the sequencing data of a study of patients and donors after allogeneic stem cell transplantation. Germline CDR1 and CDR2: SEHNR and FQNEAQ (reference sequence). This CDR3 comprises 14 residues. The V and J ends lost 0 bases and 5 bases respectively, with 7 bases between them. Via MiXCR, TCRdb re-called the RT-PCR reads, giving one row per CDR3 protein. The profile covers about 960,000 distinct CDR3 sequences, with under 20% appearing a single time and 6% taken by the ten largest. The V call is TRBV7-9, the J call TRBJ2-2; D not certain. Sequenced material: blood, either unsorted or a sorted T cell fraction (not recorded which). The clonotype was recovered from a human donor who was either an allogeneic HSCT recipient or a stem cell or donor lymphocyte infusion donor (not recorded which). It is not recorded whose cells these are; they may come from a transplant donor. The CDR3 loop is CASSLARRTGELFF. The CDR3 DNA reads TGTGCCAGCAGCTTAGCGCGACGGACCGGGGAGCTGTTTTTT.